These T cell receptor beta chains were read from a single sample in a study of T cell changes during pregnancy in multiple sclerosis. This table comes from immunoSEQ multiplex PCR, and its TCRdb copy is limited to in-frame clones, with some not included. This sample has roughly 13,000 clones, with over 90% found just once. This sample comprised peripheral blood, obtained in the second trimester of pregnancy. All receptors derive from a female donor in good health, enrolled as a control in a pregnancy study. CDR3s leave out the opening cysteine and the closing phenylalanine or tryptophan. The order of the fields is D gene, V gene, CDR3 protein. D genes are given only for firm matches.

D gene: -
V gene: TRBV6-5
CDR3 protein: ASSYAAGSYEQY

D gene: -
V gene: TRBV27
CDR3 protein: ASSLLGEGYT

D gene: -
V gene: TRBV9
CDR3 protein: ASSDTGLGYT

D gene: TRBD2
V gene: TRBV5-1
CDR3 protein: ASSLRGGMQETQY

D gene: TRBD1
V gene: TRBV19
CDR3 protein: ASSLKQGISYNEQF

D gene: -
V gene: TRBV7-8
CDR3 protein: ASSLEPGEQF

D gene: TRBD1
V gene: TRBV10-3
CDR3 protein: AISPQGDGTDTQY

D gene: -
V gene: TRBV4-3
CDR3 protein: ASSHLSGQGDYGYT

D gene: TRBD1
V gene: TRBV2
CDR3 protein: ASSGGQVNTGELF

D gene: TRBD2
V gene: TRBV7-6
CDR3 protein: ASSLGLAGGTYNEQF

D gene: -
V gene: TRBV2
CDR3 protein: ASSDLQGEQF

D gene: -
V gene: TRBV5-4
CDR3 protein: ASSLNAVNEKLF

D gene: TRBD2
V gene: TRBV29-1
CDR3 protein: SVEGSGNYNEQF

D gene: TRBD1
V gene: TRBV7-2
CDR3 protein: ASSLWDSVFTDTQY

D gene: TRBD1
V gene: TRBV6-1
CDR3 protein: ASSEALVLAGGAGELF

D gene: -
V gene: TRBV12-5
CDR3 protein: ASVRDPGPQY

D gene: -
V gene: TRBV7-9
CDR3 protein: ASSSTTYEQY

D gene: -
V gene: TRBV19
CDR3 protein: ASSIEQNQPQH

D gene: -
V gene: TRBV7-6
CDR3 protein: ASSPQLGNEQF

D gene: TRBD2
V gene: TRBV4-1
CDR3 protein: ASSQDGTSGGAGELF

D gene: -
V gene: TRBV27
CDR3 protein: ASSLWGGGRAEAF

D gene: TRBD1
V gene: TRBV5-4
CDR3 protein: ASSGGGTVSGNTIY

D gene: -
V gene: TRBV5-1
CDR3 protein: ASSARTGRAYNEQF

D gene: -
V gene: TRBV11-3
CDR3 protein: ASSLVDRSGELF

D gene: -
V gene: TRBV11-3
CDR3 protein: ASSPHRGRKDYGYT

D gene: -
V gene: TRBV7-8
CDR3 protein: ASSLLGGVINEQF

D gene: -
V gene: TRBV5-1
CDR3 protein: ASSLEGRVNTEAF